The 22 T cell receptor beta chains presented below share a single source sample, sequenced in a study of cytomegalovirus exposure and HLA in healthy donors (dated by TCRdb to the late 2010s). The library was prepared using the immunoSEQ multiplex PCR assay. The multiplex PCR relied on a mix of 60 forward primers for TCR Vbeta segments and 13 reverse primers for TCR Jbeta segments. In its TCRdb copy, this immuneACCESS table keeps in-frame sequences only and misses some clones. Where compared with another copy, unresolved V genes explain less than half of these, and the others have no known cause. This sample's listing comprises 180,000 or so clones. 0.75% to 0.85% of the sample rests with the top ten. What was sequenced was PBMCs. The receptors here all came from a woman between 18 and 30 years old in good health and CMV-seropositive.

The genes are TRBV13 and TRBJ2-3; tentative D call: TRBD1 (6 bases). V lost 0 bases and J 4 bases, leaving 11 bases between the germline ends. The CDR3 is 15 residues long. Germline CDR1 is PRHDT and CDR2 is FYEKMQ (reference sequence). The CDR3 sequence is CASSLGDSFPDTQYF. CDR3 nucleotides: TGTGCCAGCAGCTTAGGGGACAGTTTCCCAGATACGCAGTATTTT.

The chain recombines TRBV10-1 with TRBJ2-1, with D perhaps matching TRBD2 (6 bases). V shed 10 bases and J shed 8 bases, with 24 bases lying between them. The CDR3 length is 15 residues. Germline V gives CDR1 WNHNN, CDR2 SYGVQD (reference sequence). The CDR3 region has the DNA TGCGCCACCGCACCCTCAGCATTCCCGGGGGATGAGCAGTTCTTC. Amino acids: CATAPSAFPGDEQFF.

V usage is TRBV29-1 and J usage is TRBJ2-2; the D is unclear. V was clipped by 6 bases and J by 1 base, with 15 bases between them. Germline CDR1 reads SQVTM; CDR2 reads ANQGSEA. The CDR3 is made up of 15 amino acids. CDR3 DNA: TGCAGCGTCGTCGGTACTATACAGAACACCGGGGAGCTGTTTTTT. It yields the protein CSVVGTIQNTGELFF.

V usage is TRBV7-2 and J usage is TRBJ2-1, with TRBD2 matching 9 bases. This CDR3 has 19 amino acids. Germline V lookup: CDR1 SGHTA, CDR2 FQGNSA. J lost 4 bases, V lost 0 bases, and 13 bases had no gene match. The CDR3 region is CASSLAGVSGGRIYNEQFF. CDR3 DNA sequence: TGTGCCAGCAGCTTAGCGGGGGTTAGCGGGGGACGGATTTACAATGAGCAGTTCTTC.

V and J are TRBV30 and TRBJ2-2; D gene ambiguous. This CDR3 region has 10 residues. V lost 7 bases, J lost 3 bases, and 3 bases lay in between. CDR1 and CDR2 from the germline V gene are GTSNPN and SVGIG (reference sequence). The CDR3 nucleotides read TGTGCCTCATACACCGGGGAGCTGTTTTTT. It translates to CASYTGELFF.

In DNA, the CDR3 is TGTGCCAGCAGGCCATACGCGGACTCGCGCTACGAGCAGTACTTC. It is translated as CASRPYADSRYEQYF. The chain couples TRBV2 to TRBJ2-7; TRBD2 is a possible D gene (5 bases). Trimming removed 6 bases from V and 3 bases from J, with 18 bases in between. Germline CDR1 and CDR2: SNHLY and FYNNEI. This CDR3 has 15 residues.

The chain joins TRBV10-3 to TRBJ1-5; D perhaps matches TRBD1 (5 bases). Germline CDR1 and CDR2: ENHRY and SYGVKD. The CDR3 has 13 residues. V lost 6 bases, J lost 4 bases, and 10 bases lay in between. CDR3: CAISNSGNQPQHF. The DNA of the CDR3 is TGTGCCATCAGCAATTCAGGGAATCAGCCCCAGCATTTT.

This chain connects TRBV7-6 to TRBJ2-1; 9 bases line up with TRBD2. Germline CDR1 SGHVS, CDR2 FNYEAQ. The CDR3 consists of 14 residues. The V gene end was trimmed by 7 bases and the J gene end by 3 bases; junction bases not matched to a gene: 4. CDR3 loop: CASTMTSGYNEQFF. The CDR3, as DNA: TGTGCCAGCACCATGACTAGCGGCTACAATGAGCAGTTCTTC.

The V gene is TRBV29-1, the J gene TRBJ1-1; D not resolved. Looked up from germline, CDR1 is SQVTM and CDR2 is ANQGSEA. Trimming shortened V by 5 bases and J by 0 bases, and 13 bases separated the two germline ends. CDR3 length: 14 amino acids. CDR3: CSVHLGRMNTEAFF. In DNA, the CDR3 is TGCAGCGTTCACCTGGGGAGGATGAACACTGAAGCTTTCTTT.

The DNA for the CDR3 is TGTGCCAGCAGCGCGACGGCTCAGACTAGCTCCTCCCGTACGCAGTATTTT. It translates to CASSATAQTSSSRTQYF. This chain uses TRBV9 with TRBJ2-3, with 7 bases identical to TRBD2. The CDR3 contains 17 residues. CDR1 is SGDLS and CDR2 is YYNGEE in the germline V gene. The V segment lost 3 bases and the J segment 8 bases; nucleotides outside the gene matches: 18.

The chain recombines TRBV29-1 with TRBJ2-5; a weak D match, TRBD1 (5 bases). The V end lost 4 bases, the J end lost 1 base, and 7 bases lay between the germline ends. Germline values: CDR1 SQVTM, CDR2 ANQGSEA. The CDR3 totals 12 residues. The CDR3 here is CSVGGGQETQYF. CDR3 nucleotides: TGCAGCGTTGGGGGCGGCCAAGAGACCCAGTACTTC.

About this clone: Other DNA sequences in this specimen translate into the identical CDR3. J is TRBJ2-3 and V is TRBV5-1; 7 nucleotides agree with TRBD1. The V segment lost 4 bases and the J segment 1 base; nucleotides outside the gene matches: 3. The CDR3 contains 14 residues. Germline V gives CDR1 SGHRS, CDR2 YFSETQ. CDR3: CASSPGGGTDTQYF. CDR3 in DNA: TGCGCCAGCAGCCCAGGGGGTGGCACAGATACGCAGTATTTT.

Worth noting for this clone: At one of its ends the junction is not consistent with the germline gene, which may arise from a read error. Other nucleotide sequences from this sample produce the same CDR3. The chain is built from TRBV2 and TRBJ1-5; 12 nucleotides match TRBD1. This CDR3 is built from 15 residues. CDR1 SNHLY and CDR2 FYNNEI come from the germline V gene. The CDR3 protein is CASSAGTGGNQPQHF. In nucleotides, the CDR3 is TGTGCCAGCAGCGCTGGGACAGGGGGCAACCAGCCCCAGCATTTT. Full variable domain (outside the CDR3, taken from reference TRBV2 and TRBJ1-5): EPEVTQTPSHQVTQMGQEVILRCVPISNHLYFYWYRQILGQKVEFLVSFYNNEISEKSEIFDDQFSVERPDGSNFTLKIRSTKLEDSAMYFCASSAGTGGNQPQHFGDGTRLSIL.

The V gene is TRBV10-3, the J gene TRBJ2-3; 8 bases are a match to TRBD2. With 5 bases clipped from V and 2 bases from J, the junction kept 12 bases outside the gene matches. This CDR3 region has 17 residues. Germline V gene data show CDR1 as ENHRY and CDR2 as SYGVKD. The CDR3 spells CAISRTKSGGVTDTQYF. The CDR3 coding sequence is TGTGCCATCAGTCGAACTAAGAGCGGGGGAGTCACAGATACGCAGTATTTT.

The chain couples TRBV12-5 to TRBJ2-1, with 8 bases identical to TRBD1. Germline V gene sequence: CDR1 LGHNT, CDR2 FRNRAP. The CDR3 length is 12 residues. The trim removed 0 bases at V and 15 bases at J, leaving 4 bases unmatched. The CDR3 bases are TGTGCTAGTGGTTTGGTAGCACAGGGGGGGTTCTTC. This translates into CASGLVAQGGFF.

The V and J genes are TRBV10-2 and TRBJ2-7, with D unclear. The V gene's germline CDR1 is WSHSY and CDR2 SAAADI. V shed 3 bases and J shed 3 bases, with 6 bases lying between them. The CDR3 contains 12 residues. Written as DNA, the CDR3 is TGCGCCAGCAGTGACTCCTTCTACGAGCAGTACTTC. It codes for CASSDSFYEQYF.

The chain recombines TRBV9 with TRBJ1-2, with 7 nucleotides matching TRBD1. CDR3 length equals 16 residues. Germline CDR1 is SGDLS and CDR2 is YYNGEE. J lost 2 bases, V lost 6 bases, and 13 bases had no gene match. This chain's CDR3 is CASKGFGTEGNYGYTF. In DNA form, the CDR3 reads TGTGCCAGCAAAGGATTCGGGACAGAGGGCAACTATGGCTACACCTTC.

The CDR3 here is CASRGLRDYNSPLHF. In nucleotides, the CDR3 is TGTGCCAGCAGAGGGTTGAGGGACTATAATTCACCCCTCCACTTT. The chain uses TRBV6-1 and TRBJ1-6; D is unclear. Germline values: CDR1 MNHNS, CDR2 SASEGT. This CDR3 region has 15 residues. V was shortened by 6 bases and J by 3 bases, with 12 bases between the two germline ends.

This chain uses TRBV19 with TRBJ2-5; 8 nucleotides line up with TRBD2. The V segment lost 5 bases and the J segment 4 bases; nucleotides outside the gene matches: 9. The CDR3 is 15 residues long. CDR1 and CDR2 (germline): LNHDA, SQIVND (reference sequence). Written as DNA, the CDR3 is TGTGCCAGTAGTTCCGGGACTAGTGTGCTAGAGACCCAGTACTTC. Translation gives CASSSGTSVLETQYF. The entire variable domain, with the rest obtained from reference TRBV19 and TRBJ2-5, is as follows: DGGITQSPKYLFRKEGQNVTLSCEQNLNHDAMYWYRQDPGQGLRLIYYSQIVNDFQKGDIAEGYSVSREKKESFPLTVTSAQKNPTAFYLCASSSGTSVLETQYFGPGTRLLVL.

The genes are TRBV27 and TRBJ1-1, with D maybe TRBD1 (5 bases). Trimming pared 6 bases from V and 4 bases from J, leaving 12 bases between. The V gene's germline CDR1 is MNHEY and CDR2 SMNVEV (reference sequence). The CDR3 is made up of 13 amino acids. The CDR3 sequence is CASRVGHITEAFF. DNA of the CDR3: TGTGCCAGCAGGGTCGGACACATCACTGAAGCTTTCTTT.

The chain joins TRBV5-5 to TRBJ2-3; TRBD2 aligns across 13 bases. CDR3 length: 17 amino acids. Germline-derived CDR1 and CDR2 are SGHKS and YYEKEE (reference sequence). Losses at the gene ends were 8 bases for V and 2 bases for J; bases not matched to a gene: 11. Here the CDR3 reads CASRLAGGVLDTDTQYF. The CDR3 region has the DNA TGTGCCAGTCGACTAGCGGGAGGAGTTCTGGACACAGATACGCAGTATTTT.

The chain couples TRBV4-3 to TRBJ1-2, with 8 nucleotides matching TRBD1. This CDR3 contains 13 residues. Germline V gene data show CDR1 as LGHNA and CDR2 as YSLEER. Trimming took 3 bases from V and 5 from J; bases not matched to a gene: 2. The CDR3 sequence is CASSQDREYGYTF. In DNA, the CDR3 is TGCGCCAGCAGCCAGGACAGGGAGTATGGCTACACCTTC.